This TCR beta chain was observed in a study of cytomegalovirus exposure and HLA in healthy donors. General study points: Donor immune exposure was known only as CMV serostatus.

The PCR used 60 Vbeta and 13 Jbeta primers. Sequenced by immunoSEQ multiplex PCR; TCRdb stores in-frame clones only, minus some. This table holds about 82,000 clones, around a tenth found once. This clone was picked up a small number of times. Its cognate antigen is unknown. CDR1 and CDR2 (germline): SGHDT, YYEEEE. Deletions cut 2 bases from V and 2 bases from J, with 17 bases between. CDR3 length: 18 amino acids. The chain has TRBV5-6 and TRBJ1-6, with no clear D. Sequences were obtained from PBMCs. This TCR was recovered from a man aged 55 to 69 in good health and CMV-seropositive. CDR3 in DNA: TGTGCCAGCAGCTTAACTGAGGGTGGGGTTACCTATAATTCACCCCTCCACTTT. Translated: CASSLTEGGVTYNSPLHF.